Included here is one TCR beta chain sequence, with context. Antigen unknown. This CDR3 has 14 amino acids. The ends were cut back, 2 bases at V and 6 bases at J, with 11 bases in the middle. The germline V gene has CDR1 MNHEY and CDR2 SVGAGI. Sequenced by immunoSEQ multiplex PCR; TCRdb stores in-frame clones only, minus some. The profile shows under 650,000 clones, around 96% of them singletons. These data come from a study of shared clonotypes between healthy human individuals. Study results and limitations: Researchers found naive subsets generally carried larger estimated richness than memory subsets.

Splitting the CD4+ cells yielded a CD45RA+ naive subset and a CD45RA-negative memory subset. The sample was naive CD4+ T cells sorted from blood. Subset denoted: CD45RA+ positively selected. The chain links TRBV6-5 to TRBJ2-1, with D uncertain. The receptor was isolated from a woman aged 25 to 45 in good health. CDR3 sequence: CASSYHPTGNEQFF. CDR3 nucleotides: TGTGCCAGCAGTTACCACCCAACGGGCAATGAGCAGTTCTTC.